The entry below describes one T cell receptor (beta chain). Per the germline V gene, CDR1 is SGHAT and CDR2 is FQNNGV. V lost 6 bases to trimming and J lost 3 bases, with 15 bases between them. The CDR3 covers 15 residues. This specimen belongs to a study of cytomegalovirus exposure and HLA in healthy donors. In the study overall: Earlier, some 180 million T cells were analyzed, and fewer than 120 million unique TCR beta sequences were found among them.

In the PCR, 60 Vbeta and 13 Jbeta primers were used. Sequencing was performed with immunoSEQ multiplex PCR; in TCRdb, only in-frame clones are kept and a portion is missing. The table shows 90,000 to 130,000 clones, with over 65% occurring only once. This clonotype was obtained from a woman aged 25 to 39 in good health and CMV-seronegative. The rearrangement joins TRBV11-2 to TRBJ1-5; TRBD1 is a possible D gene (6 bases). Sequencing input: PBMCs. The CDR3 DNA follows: TGTGCCAGCAGTTTTGGTACAGGGCCCAATCAGCCCCAGCATTTT. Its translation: CASSFGTGPNQPQHF.